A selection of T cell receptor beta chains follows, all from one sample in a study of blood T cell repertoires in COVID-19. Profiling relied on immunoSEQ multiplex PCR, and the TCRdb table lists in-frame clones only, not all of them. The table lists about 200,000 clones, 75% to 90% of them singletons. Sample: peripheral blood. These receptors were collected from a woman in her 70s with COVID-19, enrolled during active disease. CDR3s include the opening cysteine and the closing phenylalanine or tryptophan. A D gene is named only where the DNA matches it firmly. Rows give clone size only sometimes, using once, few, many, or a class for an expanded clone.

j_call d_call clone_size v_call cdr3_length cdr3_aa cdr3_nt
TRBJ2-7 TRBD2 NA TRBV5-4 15 CASSHPGTSGTEQYF TGTGCCAGCAGCCATCCCGGGACTAGCGGCACGGAGCAGTACTTC
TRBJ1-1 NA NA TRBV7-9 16 CASTYTLPAGNTEAFF TGTGCCAGCACCTACACATTACCCGCGGGGAACACTGAAGCTTTCTTT
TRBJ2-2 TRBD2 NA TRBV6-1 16 CASSESPSGIPGELFF TGTGCCAGCAGTGAAAGTCCTAGCGGGATTCCCGGGGAGCTGTTTTTT
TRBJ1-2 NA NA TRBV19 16 CASTATGRIYNYGYTF TGTGCCAGTACCGCGACAGGACGCATCTACAACTATGGCTACACCTTC
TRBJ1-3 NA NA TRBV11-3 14 CASSLGDSGNTIYF TGTGCCAGCAGCTTGGGAGACTCTGGAAACACCATATATTTT
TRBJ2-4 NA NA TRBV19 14 CASSFREAKNIQYF TGTGCCAGTAGCTTCCGGGAGGCCAAAAACATTCAGTACTTC
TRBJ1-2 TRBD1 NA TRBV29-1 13 CSVEDRDFSGYTF TGCAGCGTTGAGGACAGGGATTTTAGTGGCTACACCTTC
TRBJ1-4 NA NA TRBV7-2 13 CASSLSKEEKLFF TGTGCCAGCAGCCTAAGTAAGGAGGAAAAACTGTTTTTT
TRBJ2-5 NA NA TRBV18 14 CASSPSLAEETQYF TGTGCCAGCTCACCGTCACTAGCAGAAGAGACCCAGTACTTC
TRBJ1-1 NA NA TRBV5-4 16 CASSLGIRGENTEAFF TGTGCCAGCAGCTTGGGGATCCGGGGGGAGAACACTGAAGCTTTCTTT
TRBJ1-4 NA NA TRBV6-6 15 CASSYIRGEFEKLFF TGTGCCAGCAGTTACATCAGGGGCGAATTTGAGAAACTGTTTTTT
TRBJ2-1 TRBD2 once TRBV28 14 CASSKTSGTNEQFF TGTGCCAGCAGTAAGACTAGCGGGACCAATGAGCAGTTCTTC
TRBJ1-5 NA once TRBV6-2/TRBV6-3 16 CASSYGGRGVVQPQHF TGTGCCAGCAGTTACGGAGGCAGGGGAGTGGTTCAGCCCCAGCATTTT
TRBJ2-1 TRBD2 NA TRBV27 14 CASSLSGSGSKQFF TGTGCCAGCAGTTTATCGGGTAGCGGGAGCAAGCAGTTCTTC
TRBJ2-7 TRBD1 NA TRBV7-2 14 CASSPRQGTYEQYF TGTGCCAGCAGCCCCCGACAGGGAACCTACGAGCAGTACTTC
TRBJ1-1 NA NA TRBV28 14 CASRFRGGFTEAFF TGTGCCAGCCGCTTTAGGGGAGGCTTCACTGAAGCTTTCTTT
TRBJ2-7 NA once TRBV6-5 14 CASSYRDKISEQYF TGTGCCAGCAGTTACCGGGACAAGATTAGCGAGCAGTACTTC
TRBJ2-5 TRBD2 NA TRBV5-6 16 CASSSYSSGTQETQYF TGTGCCAGCAGCTCTTACTCTAGCGGGACCCAAGAGACCCAGTACTTC
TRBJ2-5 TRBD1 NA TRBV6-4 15 CASRDEDRGEETQYF TGTGCCAGCAGGGATGAGGACAGGGGGGAAGAGACCCAGTACTTC
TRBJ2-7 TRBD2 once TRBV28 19 CASSLIVQTIAGGPSEQYF TGTGCCAGCAGTTTAATTGTACAGACCATAGCGGGAGGGCCCTCCGAGCAGTACTTC
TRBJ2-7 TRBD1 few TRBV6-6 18 CASSRPYKRQGIINEQYF TGTGCCAGCAGTCGACCTTATAAAAGACAGGGAATTATTAACGAGCAGTACTTC
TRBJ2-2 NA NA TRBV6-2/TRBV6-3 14 CASSSTGGTGELFF TGTGCCAGCAGTTCCACCGGGGGAACCGGGGAGCTGTTTTTT
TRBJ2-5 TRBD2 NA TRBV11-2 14 CASSIAGALDTQYF TGTGCCAGCAGTATAGCGGGAGCACTAGACACCCAGTACTTC
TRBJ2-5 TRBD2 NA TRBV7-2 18 CASSSKLAGGTHQETQYF TGTGCCAGCAGCTCCAAACTAGCGGGAGGTACCCACCAAGAGACCCAGTACTTC
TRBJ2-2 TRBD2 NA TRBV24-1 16 CATGRLAGGGTGELFF TGTGCCACCGGGCGCCTAGCGGGAGGGGGCACCGGGGAGCTGTTTTTT
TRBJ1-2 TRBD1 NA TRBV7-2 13 CASSPNRGTGYTF TGTGCCAGCAGCCCAAACAGGGGGACTGGCTACACCTTC
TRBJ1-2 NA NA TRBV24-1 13 CATSPVGNYGYTF TGTGCCACCAGTCCTGTGGGCAACTATGGCTACACCTTC
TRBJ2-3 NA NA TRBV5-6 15 CASSSSRRGTDTQYF TGTGCCAGCAGCTCCAGCCGGAGAGGCACAGATACGCAGTATTTT
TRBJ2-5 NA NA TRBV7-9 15 CASSLVAGPQETQYF TGTGCCAGCAGCTTAGTGGCTGGGCCTCAAGAGACCCAGTACTTC
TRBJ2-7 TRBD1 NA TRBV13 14 CASSLTGALPEQYF TGTGCCAGCAGCCTCACAGGGGCCCTCCCCGAGCAGTACTTC
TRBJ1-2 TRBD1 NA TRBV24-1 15 CATSDPGGAQVGYTF TGTGCCACCAGTGACCCAGGGGGCGCGCAAGTTGGCTACACCTTC
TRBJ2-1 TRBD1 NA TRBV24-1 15 CATSEPRTGGNEQFF TGTGCCACCAGTGAACCACGGACAGGGGGCAATGAGCAGTTCTTC
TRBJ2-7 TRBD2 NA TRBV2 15 CASSQTSGSLYEQYF TGTGCCAGCAGTCAAACTAGCGGGAGCCTATACGAGCAGTACTTC
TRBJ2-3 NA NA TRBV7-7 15 CASSLDDQAWATQYF TGTGCCAGCAGCTTAGACGACCAGGCGTGGGCTACGCAGTATTTT
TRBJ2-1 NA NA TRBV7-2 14 CASSLGGPYNEQFF TGTGCCAGCAGCTTAGGAGGCCCCTACAATGAGCAGTTCTTC
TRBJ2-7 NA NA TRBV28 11 CASSFPTCKYF TGTGCCAGCAGTTTCCCGACTTGTAAGTACTTC
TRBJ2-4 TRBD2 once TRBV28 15 CASTSAGVGKNIQYF TGTGCCAGCACCTCAGCGGGAGTGGGCAAAAACATTCAGTACTTC
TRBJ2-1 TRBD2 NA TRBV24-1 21 CATSGVVGTSGSRDSYNEQFF TGTGCCACCAGTGGCGTTGTGGGGACTAGCGGGAGTAGGGACTCCTACAATGAGCAGTTCTTC
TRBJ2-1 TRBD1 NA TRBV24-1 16 CATSDPSGTGRNEQFF TGTGCCACCAGTGACCCTTCCGGGACAGGGAGGAATGAGCAGTTCTTC
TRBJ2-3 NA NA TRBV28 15 CASSSGGYLTDTQYF TGTGCCAGCAGTTCTGGCGGGTATCTCACAGATACGCAGTATTTT
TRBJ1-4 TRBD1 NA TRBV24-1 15 CATSAQGGSNEKLFF TGTGCCACCAGTGCGCAGGGGGGATCAAATGAAAAACTGTTTTTT
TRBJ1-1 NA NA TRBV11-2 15 CASSPSGRKNTEAFF TGTGCCAGCAGCCCGTCGGGTCGTAAGAACACTGAAGCTTTCTTT
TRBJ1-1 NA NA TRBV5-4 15 CASSFSSQGHTEAFF TGTGCCAGCAGCTTTTCTTCACAGGGACACACTGAAGCTTTCTTT
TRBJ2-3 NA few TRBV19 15 CASREGQGLTDTQYF TGTGCCAGTAGAGAAGGCCAGGGATTAACAGATACGCAGTATTTT
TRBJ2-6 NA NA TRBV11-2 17 CASRSTLGVSGANVLTF TGTGCCAGCAGATCTACCTTAGGGGTCTCTGGGGCCAACGTCCTGACTTTC
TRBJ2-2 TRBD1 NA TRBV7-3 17 CASSPRPGQGAPGELFF TGTGCCAGCAGCCCAAGGCCGGGACAGGGGGCGCCCGGGGAGCTGTTTTTT
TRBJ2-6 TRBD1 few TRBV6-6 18 CASSRTGTGQSGANVLTF TGTGCCAGCAGTCGAACCGGGACAGGGCAGTCTGGGGCCAACGTCCTGACTTTC
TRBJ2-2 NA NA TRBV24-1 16 CATSDTDRTNTGELFF TGTGCCACCAGTGATACGGACAGAACGAACACCGGGGAGCTGTTTTTT
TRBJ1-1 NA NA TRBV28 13 CASSFPFLTEAFF TGTGCCAGCAGTTTCCCGTTCCTCACTGAAGCTTTCTTT
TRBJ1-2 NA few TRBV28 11 CASSFRYGYTF TGTGCCAGCAGTTTCCGCTATGGCTACACCTTC
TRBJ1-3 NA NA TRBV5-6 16 CASRFRSNRPNNTIYF TGTGCCAGCAGATTTCGATCTAACAGACCAAATAACACCATATATTTT
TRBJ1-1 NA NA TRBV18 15 CASSPPGPEQVEAFF TGTGCCAGCTCACCACCCGGGCCTGAACAGGTTGAAGCTTTCTTT
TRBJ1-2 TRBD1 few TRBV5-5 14 CASSPGTGSLGYTF TGTGCCAGCAGCCCCGGGACAGGGAGTCTTGGCTACACCTTC
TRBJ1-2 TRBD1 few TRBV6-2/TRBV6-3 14 CASSYPGTVYGYTF TGTGCCAGCAGTTACCCGGGGACAGTCTATGGCTACACCTTC
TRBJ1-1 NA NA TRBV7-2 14 CASSLDGGMTEAFF TGTGCCAGCAGCTTAGATGGGGGGATGACTGAAGCTTTCTTT
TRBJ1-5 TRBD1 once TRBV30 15 CAWARPGTGNQPQHF TGTGCCTGGGCGAGGCCCGGGACAGGAAATCAGCCCCAGCATTTT
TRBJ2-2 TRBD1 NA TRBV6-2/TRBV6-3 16 CASSPLRQGGTGELFF TGTGCCAGCAGCCCCCTCCGACAGGGCGGCACCGGGGAGCTGTTTTTT
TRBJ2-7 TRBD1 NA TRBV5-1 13 CASSWDRTYEQYF TGCGCCAGCAGCTGGGACAGAACCTACGAGCAGTACTTC
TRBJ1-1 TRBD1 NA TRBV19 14 CASTQQGGITEAFF TGTGCCAGTACCCAACAGGGGGGGATCACTGAAGCTTTCTTT